The clone carrying this T cell receptor beta chain showed up just a few times. Antigen: not known. As for time point: patch test 2, 6 weeks after DPC sensitization. Specified treatment: therapeutic diphenylcyclopropenone sensitization with weekly scalp DPC. TCRdb re-called the RACE reads with MiXCR, one entry per CDR3 protein. The repertoire holds fewer than 100,000 distinct CDR3 sequences, with roughly 12% as singletons. This sample stems from a study of human T cells and chemical hapten exposure. Study-level findings and limits: Patch test score was positively correlated with the counts of TCRs that had expanded at PT1.

The CDR3 is 15 residues long. In germline, CDR1 is SEHNR, CDR2 FQNEAQ (reference sequence). Trimming cost V 3 bases and J 5 bases; bases outside gene matches: 5. The starting material was whole blood, obtained in connection with sensitization to the hapten diphenylcyclopropenone (DPC). The receptor's source is a man between 18 and 35 years old with alopecia areata. Some clones in this sample may be carry-over from other donors' samples. The chain combines TRBV7-9 with TRBJ2-2; TRBD2 matches 8 bases. CDR3 DNA sequence: TGTGCCAGCAGCTTCGCGGGGGGCGGAACCGGGGAGCTGTTTTTT. It encodes CASSFAGGGTGELFF.